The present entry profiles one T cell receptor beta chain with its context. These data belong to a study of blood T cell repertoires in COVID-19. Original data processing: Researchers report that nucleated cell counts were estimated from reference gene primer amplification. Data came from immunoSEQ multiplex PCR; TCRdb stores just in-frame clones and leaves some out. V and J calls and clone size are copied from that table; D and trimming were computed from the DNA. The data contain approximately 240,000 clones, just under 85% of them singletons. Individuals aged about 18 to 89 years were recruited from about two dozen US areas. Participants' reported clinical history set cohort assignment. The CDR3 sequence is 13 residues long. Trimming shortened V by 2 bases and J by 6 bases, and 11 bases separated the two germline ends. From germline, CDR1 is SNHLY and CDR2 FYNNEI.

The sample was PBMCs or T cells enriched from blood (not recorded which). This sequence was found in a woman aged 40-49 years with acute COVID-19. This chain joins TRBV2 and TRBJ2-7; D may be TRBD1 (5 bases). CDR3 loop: CASSEQGRGEQYF. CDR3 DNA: TGTGCCAGCAGTGAACAGGGTAGAGGCGAGCAGTACTTC. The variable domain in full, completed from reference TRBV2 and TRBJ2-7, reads EPEVTQTPSHQVTQMGQEVILRCVPISNHLYFYWYRQILGQKVEFLVSFYNNEISEKSEIFDDQFSVERPDGSNFTLKIRSTKLEDSAMYFCASSEQGRGEQYFGPGTRLTVT.